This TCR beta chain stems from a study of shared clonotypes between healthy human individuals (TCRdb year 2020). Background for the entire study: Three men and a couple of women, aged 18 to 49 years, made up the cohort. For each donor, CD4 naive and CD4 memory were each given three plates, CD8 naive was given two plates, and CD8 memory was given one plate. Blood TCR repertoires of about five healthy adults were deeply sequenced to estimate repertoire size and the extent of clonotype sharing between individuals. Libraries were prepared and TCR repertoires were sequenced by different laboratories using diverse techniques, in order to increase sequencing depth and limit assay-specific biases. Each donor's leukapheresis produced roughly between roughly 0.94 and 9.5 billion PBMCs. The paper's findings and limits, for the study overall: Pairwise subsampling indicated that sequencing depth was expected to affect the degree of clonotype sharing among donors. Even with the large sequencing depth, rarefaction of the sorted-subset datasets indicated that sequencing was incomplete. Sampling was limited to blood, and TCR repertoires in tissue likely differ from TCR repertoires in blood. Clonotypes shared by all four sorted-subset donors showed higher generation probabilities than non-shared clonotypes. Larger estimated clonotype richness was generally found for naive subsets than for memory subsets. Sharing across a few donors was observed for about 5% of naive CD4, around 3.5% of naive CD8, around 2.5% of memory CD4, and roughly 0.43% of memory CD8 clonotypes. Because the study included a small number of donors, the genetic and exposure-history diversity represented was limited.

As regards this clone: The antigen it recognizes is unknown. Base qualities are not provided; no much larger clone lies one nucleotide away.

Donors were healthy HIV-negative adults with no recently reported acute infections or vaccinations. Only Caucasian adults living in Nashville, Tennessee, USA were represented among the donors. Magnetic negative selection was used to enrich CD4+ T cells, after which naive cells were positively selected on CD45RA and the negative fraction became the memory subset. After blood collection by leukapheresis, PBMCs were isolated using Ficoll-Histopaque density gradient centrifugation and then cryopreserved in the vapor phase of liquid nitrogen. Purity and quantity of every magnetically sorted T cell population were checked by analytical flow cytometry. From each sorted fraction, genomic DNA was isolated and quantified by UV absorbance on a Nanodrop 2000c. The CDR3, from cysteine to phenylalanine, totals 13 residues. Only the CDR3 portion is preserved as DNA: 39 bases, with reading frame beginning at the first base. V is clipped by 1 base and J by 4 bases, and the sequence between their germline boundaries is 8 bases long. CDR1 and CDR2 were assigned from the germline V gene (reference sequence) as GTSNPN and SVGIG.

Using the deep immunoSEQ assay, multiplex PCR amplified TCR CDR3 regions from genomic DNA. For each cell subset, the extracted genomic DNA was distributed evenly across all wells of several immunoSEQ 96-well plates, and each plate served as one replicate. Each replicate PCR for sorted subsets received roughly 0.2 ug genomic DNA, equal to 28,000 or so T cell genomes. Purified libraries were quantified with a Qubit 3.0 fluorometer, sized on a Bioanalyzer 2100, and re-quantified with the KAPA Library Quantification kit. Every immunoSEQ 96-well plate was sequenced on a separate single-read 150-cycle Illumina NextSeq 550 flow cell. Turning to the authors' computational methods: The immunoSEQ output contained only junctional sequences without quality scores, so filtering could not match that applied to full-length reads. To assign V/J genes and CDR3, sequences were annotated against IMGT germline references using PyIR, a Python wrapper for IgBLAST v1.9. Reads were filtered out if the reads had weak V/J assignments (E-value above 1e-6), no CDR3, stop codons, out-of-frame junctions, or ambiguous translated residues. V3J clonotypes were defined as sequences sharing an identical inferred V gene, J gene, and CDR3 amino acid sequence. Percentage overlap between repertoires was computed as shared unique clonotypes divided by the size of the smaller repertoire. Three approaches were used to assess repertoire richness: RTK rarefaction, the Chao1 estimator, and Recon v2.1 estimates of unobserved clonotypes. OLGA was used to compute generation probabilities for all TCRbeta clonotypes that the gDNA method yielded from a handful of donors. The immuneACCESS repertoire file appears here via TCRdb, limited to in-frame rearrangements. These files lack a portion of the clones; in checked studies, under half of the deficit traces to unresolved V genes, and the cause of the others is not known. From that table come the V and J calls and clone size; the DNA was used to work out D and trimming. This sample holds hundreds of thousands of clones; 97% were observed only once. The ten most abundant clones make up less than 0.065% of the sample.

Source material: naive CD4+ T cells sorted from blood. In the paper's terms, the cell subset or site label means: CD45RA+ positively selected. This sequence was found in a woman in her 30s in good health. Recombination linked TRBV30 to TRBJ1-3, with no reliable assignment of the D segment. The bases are TGTGCCTGGAGTGCCCAAATAGGAAACACCATATATTTT. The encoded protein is CAWSAQIGNTIYF.